One and the same sample provided the 26 T cell receptor beta chains below, sequenced in a study of tissue T cells after allogeneic stem cell transplantation. TCRdb's table, derived via immunoSEQ multiplex PCR, lists solely in-frame clones and lacks some. The sample lists under 6,000 clones, approximately 49% occurring once. Time point defined: mouse harvest day 14 after allogeneic transplant. Tail vein injection delivered 10^7 T-cell-depleted bone marrow cells and 10^6 splenic CD5+ T cells. Material for sequencing was lymph node tissue. Receptors originate from a female BALB/c mouse given C57BL/6 T cells with graft-versus-host disease after an allogeneic hematopoietic cell transplant.

For this clone: The junction departs from germline at one end; a sequencing error may be responsible. Gene labels here are mouse ones. The read ends 1 residue before the CDR3 terminus; that terminus is restored from the germline J gene. This chain joins TRBV13-1 and TRBJ2-1; 9 bases align to TRBD1. The V gene's germline CDR1 is NSHNY and CDR2 SYGAGN. CDR3 length: 16 residues. The CDR3 sequence is CASGDARDRDYAEQFF. The CDR3 DNA, read in part, is TGTGCCAGCGGTGATGCAAGGGACAGGGACTATGCTGAGCAGTTC.

Comments on this clone: Mouse germline and gene names are used. With the read ending 1 residue before the CDR3 end, the germline J gene is used to fill in that end. The chain uses TRBV24 and TRBJ1-6; D gene unclear. TRBJ1-6 is marked as an open reading frame, function uncertain. V dropped 1 base and J dropped 1 base, with 5 bases sitting between them. In germline, CDR1 is KGHTA, CDR2 FRNEEI. The CDR3 is 15 residues long. The CDR3 DNA, read in part, is TGTGCCAGCAGTCTGTTCAGATCCTATAATTCGCCCCTCTAC. This encodes CASSLFRSYNSPLY. The whole CDR3 region reads CASSLFRSYNSPLYF.

This clone was observed a handful of times. Gene names and germline refer to mouse. The read is 1 residue too short to cover the CDR3 end, so that end is filled in from the germline J gene. The chain recombines TRBV15 with TRBJ2-1, with 8 bases aligning to TRBD2. The CDR3 loop spans 16 amino acids. V shed 2 bases, J shed 1 base, and the junction held 4 bases outside the gene matches. CDR1 is SGHND, CDR2 FRSKSL, per germline. CDR3: CASSLLGGGNYAEQFF. Incomplete CDR3 DNA: TGTGCCAGCAGTTTACTGGGGGGCGGAAACTATGCTGAGCAGTTC.

Note on this clone: Gene labels here are mouse ones. The read is 1 residue too short to cover the CDR3 end, so that end is filled in from the germline J gene. J is TRBJ2-3 and V is TRBV13-1; D remains unclear. This CDR3 has 13 residues. Germline loops: CDR1 NSHNY, CDR2 SYGAGN. With 2 bases removed from V and 2 bases from J, the gap between germline ends came to 6 bases. Here the CDR3 reads CASSEGDAETLYF. Incomplete CDR3 DNA: TGTGCCAGCAGTGAAGGTGATGCAGAAACGCTGTAT.

On this clone itself: Genes and germline are mouse. The missing CDR3 end, 1 residue past where the read stops, is filled in from the germline J gene. The V gene is TRBV29, the J gene TRBJ1-1; D uncertain. The ends were cut back, 6 bases at V and 1 base at J, with 6 bases in the middle. The CDR3 spans 12 residues. The germline V gene encodes CDR1 MSHET and CDR2 SYDVDS. The CDR3 is CASSPKNTEVFF. Partial CDR3 DNA: TGTGCTAGCAGCCCAAAAAACACAGAAGTCTTC.

Note on this clone: Mouse gene names apply. This CDR3 is CAWRRLGGEDTQYF. CDR3 DNA, as far as it was read: TGTGCCTGGAGGAGACTGGGGGGGGAAGACACCCAGTAC. The rearrangement joins TRBV31 to TRBJ2-5; 11 nucleotides line up with TRBD2. Coverage ceases 1 residue before the CDR3 finishes, and the germline J gene fills in the end. V lost 3 bases, J lost 4 bases, and 3 bases stayed unmatched. The CDR3 is made up of 14 amino acids. Germline V gene sequence: CDR1 GKSSPN, CDR2 SITVG.

Concerning this clone itself: Gene names denote mouse genes. The read terminates 1 residue before the CDR3 end, so the remaining end is supplied by the germline J gene. The chain uses TRBV13-2 and TRBJ2-7; no reliable D call. V was shortened by 3 bases and J by 2 bases, with 9 bases between the two germline ends. The CDR3 has 13 residues. CDR1 NNHNN and CDR2 SYGAGS come from the germline V gene (reference sequence). The chain's CDR3 is CASGARGTYEQYF. Partial CDR3 DNA: TGTGCCAGCGGTGCTCGGGGAACCTATGAACAGTAC.

A remark on this clone: Mouse germline and gene names are used. The CDR3 end is not reached by the read, which stops 1 residue before it; the germline J gene fills it in. The chain uses TRBV30 and TRBJ1-1; 7 nucleotides align to TRBD1. The V and J ends lost 3 bases and 1 base, in that order; junction bases with no gene match: 2. Per the germline V gene, CDR1 is SQVVS and CDR2 is ANEGSEA. The CDR3 runs 13 residues. CDR3 DNA, as far as it was read: TGTAGTTCTAGGGGGACAGTAAACACAGAAGTCTTC. Its translation: CSSRGTVNTEVF. The entire CDR3 sequence reads CSSRGTVNTEVFF.

On this clone itself: Mouse gene names apply. The sequence runs out 1 residue before the end of the CDR3; the remainder is reconstructed from the germline J gene. The chain joins TRBV16 to TRBJ2-7; 8 bases are a match to TRBD1. V shed 5 bases and J 7 bases; nucleotides not matched to a gene: 7. From germline, CDR1 is SGHSA and CDR2 FRNQAP. This CDR3 is 13 amino acids long. The CDR3 sequence: CASSPRGRGEQYF. Partial CDR3 DNA: TGTGCAAGCAGCCCCAGGGGGCGCGGGGAACAGTAC.

Concerning this clone: The genes and germline here are from mouse. The missing CDR3 end, 1 residue past where the read stops, is filled in from the germline J gene. This rearrangement joins TRBV20 to TRBJ2-7, with 11 bases identical to TRBD2. J was trimmed by 7 bases and V by 5 bases; bases with no gene match: 4. The CDR3 has 12 residues. CDR1 and CDR2 (germline): GFQATS, STVNSAI. Partial CDR3 DNA: TGTGGTGCTCATGACTGGGGGGGGGAACAGTAC. This encodes CGAHDWGGEQY. The CDR3 in full is CGAHDWGGEQYF.

Remarks on this clone: Mouse names are used for the genes. Read sequence stops 1 residue before the CDR3 end, and the germline J gene provides the missing end. The chain is built from TRBV13-2 and TRBJ2-4; 11 bases agree with TRBD1. With V trimmed by 0 bases and J by 5 bases, 5 bases remained unmatched. CDR3 length: 16 amino acids. Germline CDR1 NNHNN, CDR2 SYGAGS (reference sequence). This CDR3 is CASGDGGTGGSNTLYF. Incomplete CDR3 DNA: TGTGCCAGCGGTGATGGGGGGACAGGGGGTTCAAACACCTTGTAC.

This clone showed up just once. Mouse germline and gene names are used. The read terminates 1 residue before the CDR3 end, so the remaining end is supplied by the germline J gene. The chain recombines TRBV5 with TRBJ1-4, with TRBD1 as a possible D gene (5 bases). V was trimmed by 0 bases and J by 4 bases, leaving 9 bases between them. The CDR3 length is 15 residues. CDR1 is LGHNA, CDR2 YNLKQL, per germline (reference sequence). Incomplete CDR3 DNA: TGTGCCAGCAGCCAAGAGGGCAGGGACAACGAAAGATTATTT. As protein: CASSQEGRDNERLF. The complete CDR3 sequence is CASSQEGRDNERLFF.

The table lists this clone with a few counts. Gene names are mouse gene names. The CDR3 goes on 1 residue after the read ends, and that part is filled in from the germline J gene. J is TRBJ2-2 and V is TRBV12-1; the D is unclear. The CDR3 length is 12 residues. V shed 0 bases and J shed 4 bases, with 2 bases lying between them. Germline CDR1 and CDR2: SGHSN and HYEKVE. The CDR3 region is CASSLGTGQLYF. The part of the CDR3 DNA that was read is TGTGCCAGCTCTCTCGGCACCGGGCAGCTCTAC.

Worth noting for this clone: These gene names are mouse names. The read ends 1 residue early relative to the CDR3; the germline J gene fills the gap. The genes are TRBV14 and TRBJ1-6; D gene uncertain. TRBJ1-6 falls under the ORF class, with uncertain function. V lost 4 bases and J lost 0, with 8 bases in between. This CDR3 contains 15 residues. CDR1 SGHDT and CDR2 FRDEAV come from the germline V gene. The sequenced CDR3 bases are TGTGCCAGCAGTCCCGACGGTTCCTATAATTCGCCCCTCTAC. This encodes CASSPDGSYNSPLY. The full CDR3 reads CASSPDGSYNSPLYF.

The table lists this clone with a few counts. Gene names are mouse gene names. The read is 1 residue too short to cover the CDR3 end, so that end is filled in from the germline J gene. The chain is built from TRBV4 and TRBJ2-7, with 11 nucleotides matching TRBD2. Losses at the gene ends were 4 bases for V and 7 bases for J; bases not matched to a gene: 3. Germline assignment: CDR1 LGHDT and CDR2 YNNKQL (reference sequence). The CDR3 covers 13 residues. CDR3 region: CASSSGLGVEQYF. CDR3 bases read: TGTGCCAGCAGCTCGGGACTGGGGGTGGAACAGTAC.

As concerns this clone: Here the gene names and germline are mouse. The CDR3 goes on 1 residue after the read ends, and that part is filled in from the germline J gene. V is TRBV16 and J is TRBJ1-3; perhaps TRBD1 as D (6 bases). The CDR3 loop spans 14 amino acids. Germline-derived CDR1 and CDR2 are SGHSA and FRNQAP. V lost 6 bases and J lost 0, with 9 bases in between. The sequenced CDR3 bases are TGTGCAAGCAGTTACAGGGATTCTGGAAATACGCTCTAT. It yields the protein CASSYRDSGNTLY. The whole CDR3 reads CASSYRDSGNTLYF.

This clone was seen a handful of times. Gene names are the mouse ones. The CDR3 goes on 1 residue after the read ends, and that part is filled in from the germline J gene. The V and J genes are TRBV16 and TRBJ2-7; 7 bases fit TRBD1. Trimming removed 0 bases from V and 0 bases from J; junction bases left unmatched: 5. The germline CDR1 and CDR2 sequences are SGHSA and FRNQAP. This CDR3 is 16 amino acids long. CDR3 DNA (partial): TGTGCAAGCAGCTTAGATCCGGGACAGAGCTCCTATGAACAGTAC. This encodes CASSLDPGQSSYEQY. In full, the CDR3 reads CASSLDPGQSSYEQYF.

This clone has a handful of counts. Any gene name here is a mouse gene name. The read comes to an end 1 residue before the CDR3 does, leaving the germline J gene to fill in the end. The chain uses TRBV29 and TRBJ2-1, with 7 bases that match TRBD2. This CDR3 contains 14 residues. The germline gives CDR1 MSHET, CDR2 SYDVDS. V gave up 1 base and J gave up 3 bases; unmatched junction bases: 0. This CDR3 reads CASSLLGGYAEQFF. The part of the CDR3 DNA that was read is TGTGCTAGCAGTTTATTGGGGGGCTATGCTGAGCAGTTC.

As regards this clone: Mouse gene names and germline throughout. The observed sequence ends 1 residue before the CDR3 terminus, with the missing tail filled in from the germline J gene. The chain carries TRBV26 and TRBJ1-6, with D uncertain. TRBJ1-6 is marked as an open reading frame, function uncertain. V shed 3 bases and J shed 4 bases, with 7 bases lying between them. The CDR3 runs to 14 residues. Germline V gene sequence: CDR1 KGHPV, CDR2 FQNQEV (reference sequence). The CDR3 spells CASSLNIYNSPLYF. Partial CDR3 DNA: TGTGCCAGCAGTCTAAACATTTATAATTCGCCCCTCTAC.

This clone was picked up a small number of times. Gene names follow the mouse nomenclature. The read is 1 residue too short to cover the CDR3 end, so that end is filled in from the germline J gene. The V and J genes are TRBV26 and TRBJ1-2; tentative D call: TRBD1 (5 bases). V was shortened by 4 bases and J by 6 bases, with 9 bases between the two germline ends. CDR1 and CDR2 (germline): KGHPV, FQNQEV (reference sequence). The CDR3 sequence is 12 residues long. The DNA read from the CDR3 is TGTGCCAGCAGTCCAAGGGGTCCCGACTACACC. Its translation: CASSPRGPDYT. The entire CDR3 protein is CASSPRGPDYTF.

As concerns this clone: Gene names and germline refer to mouse. From the germline J gene comes the end of the CDR3, since the read stops 1 residue before it. The chain is built from TRBV1 and TRBJ1-4; D is ambiguous. Trimming stripped 0 bases from V and 4 bases from J, with 6 bases between. Germline CDR1 reads NSQYPW; CDR2 reads LRSPGD (reference sequence). This CDR3 is built from 14 residues. The CDR3 region is CTCSADGFNERLFF. The part of the CDR3 DNA that was read is TGCACCTGCAGTGCAGATGGATTCAACGAAAGATTATTT.

A note on this clone: Genes and germline are mouse. The CDR3 end lies 1 residue beyond the end of the read and is filled in from the germline J gene. The V call is TRBV13-3, the J call TRBJ1-2; tentative D call: TRBD1 (6 bases). Per the germline V gene, CDR1 is NNHDY and CDR2 is SYVADS. V was shortened by 2 bases and J by 4 bases, with 12 bases between the two germline ends. This CDR3 spans 14 amino acids. The CDR3 bases that were read are TGTGCCAGCAGTGAGGAGGGGGTGGGCTCCGACTACACC. It specifies CASSEEGVGSDYT. The entire CDR3 reads CASSEEGVGSDYTF.

As to this clone: Gene names follow the mouse nomenclature. The CDR3 extends 1 residue past the end of the read, so its final part is completed from the germline J gene. The chain uses TRBV15 and TRBJ2-4; D perhaps matches TRBD1 (5 bases). The CDR3 extends over 13 amino acids. The germline gives CDR1 SGHND, CDR2 FRSKSL. Deletions cut 6 bases from V and 0 bases from J, with 7 bases between. The DNA read from the CDR3 is TGTGCCAGCAGGCAGGGTAGTCAAAACACCTTGTAC. The encoded protein is CASRQGSQNTLY. The whole CDR3 is CASRQGSQNTLYF.

On this clone itself: Mouse germline and gene names are used. The missing CDR3 end, 1 residue past where the read stops, is filled in from the germline J gene. The chain employs TRBV17 and TRBJ2-4; 12 positions agree with TRBD2. Trimming cost V 2 bases and J 4 bases; bases outside gene matches: 4. Germline CDR1 reads MNHDT; CDR2 reads YYDKIL. CDR3 length: 16 amino acids. Partial CDR3 DNA: TGTGCTAGCAGTAGACCCCGGACTGGGGGGGAAAACACCTTGTAC. Its translation is CASSRPRTGGENTLY. The whole CDR3 protein is CASSRPRTGGENTLYF.

This clone is medium-sized within its sample. The gene names given are mouse names. The missing CDR3 end, 1 residue past where the read stops, is filled in from the germline J gene. This chain connects TRBV3 to TRBJ2-7, with 12 nucleotides matching TRBD2. V was pared by 6 bases and J by 2 bases, with 5 bases of the junction left unmatched. The CDR3 sequence is 15 residues long. Germline-derived CDR1 and CDR2 are SNHLY and FYNGKV (reference sequence). This CDR3 is CASSFRLGGPYEQYF. The CDR3 DNA, read in part, is TGTGCCAGCAGTTTCCGACTGGGGGGGCCCTATGAACAGTAC.

Worth noting for this clone: Germline and genes here are mouse. The CDR3 bases that were read are TGTGCAAGCAGCTGGCTGGGGGAGGCTGAGCAGTTC. This codes for CASSWLGEAEQF. The complete CDR3 sequence is CASSWLGEAEQFF. This rearrangement joins TRBV16 to TRBJ2-1; 7 bases agree with TRBD2. The read terminates 1 residue ahead of where the CDR3 ends, so the germline J gene completes it. CDR3 size: 13 residues. V lost 4 bases, J lost 7 bases, and 4 bases stayed unmatched. Germline V CDR1 and CDR2: SGHSA, FRNQAP.